The 21 T cell receptor beta chains listed next were all sequenced from one sample in a study of T cell repertoires in cytomegalovirus infection. TCRdb recomputed calls from the reads with MiXCR, one row per CDR3 protein. This table has around 770,000 distinct CDR3 sequences, just under 30% appearing once. These TCRs' antigens remain unknown. The sample was cultured CD8+ T cells from PBMCs, taken from culture after CMV antigen stimulation. These receptors originate from a human donor in good health (CMV status not recorded). Some clones in this sample may be carry-over from other donors' samples.

This clonotype was picked up a small number of times. The J gene is TRBJ1-3, the V gene TRBV7-9; D is perhaps TRBD1 (5 bases). This CDR3 comprises 16 residues. Germline CDR1 is SEHNR and CDR2 is FQNEAQ (reference sequence). Trimming took off 5 bases at V and 0 bases at J, with 14 bases between the two ends. The CDR3 bases are TGTGCCAGCAGCACCGCGACAGTAAGCTCTGGAAACACCATATATTTT. It translates to CASSTATVSSGNTIYF.

In this sample, this clonotype turned up a few times. This chain joins TRBV6-5 and TRBJ1-2, with D perhaps matching TRBD1 (6 bases). This CDR3 spans 15 amino acids. Germline V CDR1 and CDR2: MNHEY, SVGAGI. Trimming shortened V by 2 bases and J by 3 bases, and 13 bases separated the two germline ends. In DNA, the CDR3 is TGTGCCAGCAGTTACGGAGGGGGGAATGACTATGGCTACACCTTC. It translates to CASSYGGGNDYGYTF.

In its sample, this clonotype was seen a few times. The chain is built from TRBV27 and TRBJ2-5, with a possible D match to TRBD1 (6 bases). Trimming left V 3 bases short and J 5 bases short, with 19 bases between. Germline CDR1 MNHEY, CDR2 SMNVEV (reference sequence). The CDR3 contains 16 residues. The CDR3 DNA sequence: TGTGCCAGCAGTTTGTCTACAGGGTCCCGGCAGGAGACCCAGTACTTC. Protein product: CASSLSTGSRQETQYF.

This clonotype occurred a few times. The chain links TRBV27 to TRBJ2-3, with 8 bases matching TRBD2. The CDR3 is 15 residues long. CDR1 and CDR2 (germline): MNHEY, SMNVEV (reference sequence). V trimming: 2 bases; J trimming: 2 bases; junction bases outside the gene matches: 3. CDR3 in amino acids: CASSLRGGVTDTQYF. The CDR3 nucleotides are TGTGCCAGCAGTTTACGGGGGGGCGTCACAGATACGCAGTATTTT.

The rearrangement links TRBV20-1 to TRBJ1-4, with 7 positions matching TRBD1. This CDR3 spans 15 amino acids. The V segment lost 0 bases and the J segment 3 bases; nucleotides outside the gene matches: 4. Germline loops: CDR1 DFQATT, CDR2 SNEGSKA (reference sequence). CDR3 protein: CSARDHQGANEKLFF. Written as DNA, the CDR3 is TGCAGTGCTAGAGATCACCAGGGGGCTAATGAAAAACTGTTTTTT.

Concerning this clonotype: Relative to the germline gene, one junction end is altered; a read error may explain this. J is TRBJ1-2 and V is TRBV4-3, with TRBD1 matching over 8 bases. Germline-derived CDR1 and CDR2 are LGHNA and YSLEER. The CDR3 is 15 amino acids. CDR3 DNA: TGCGCCAGCAGCCAAGGACAGGGGCAGGACTATGGCTACATCTTC. This gives the protein CASSQGQGQDYGYIF.

This clonotype was found a few times. The chain uses TRBV12-3 or TRBV12-4 and TRBJ2-1, with D tentatively TRBD1 (6 bases). The CDR3 runs to 13 residues. Trimming took off 6 bases at V and 8 bases at J, with 14 bases between the two ends. Written as DNA, the CDR3 is TGTGCCAGCAGCCCTACAGGGCGCGATGAGCAGTTCTTC. Encoded protein: CASSPTGRDEQFF.

Details on this clonotype: Mismatch with germline at one junction end may stem from a read error. This sequence joins TRBV7-6 and TRBJ1-1; tentatively, D is TRBD1 (6 bases). The CDR3 is 12 residues long. CDR1 and CDR2 (germline): SGHVS, FNYEAQ. The chain's CDR3 is CTSGDLEGVDFF. In DNA, the CDR3 is TGTACCAGCGGGGACCTTGAGGGGGTCGATTTCTTT. The full variable domain, with the rest looked up from reference TRBV7-6 and TRBJ1-1, is GAGVSQSPRYKVTKRGQDVALRCDPISGHVSLYWYRQALGQGPEFLTYFNYEAQQDKSGLPNDRFSAERPEGSISTLTIQRTEQRDSAMYRCTSGDLEGVDFFGQGTRLTVV.

The chain couples TRBV20-1 to TRBJ2-1; 15 bases fit TRBD2. This CDR3 has 19 amino acids. The ends lost 3 bases at V and 3 bases at J; junction bases unmatched: 12. Germline assignment: CDR1 DFQATT and CDR2 SNEGSKA (reference sequence). CDR3 coding DNA: TGCAGTGCTAGGGGGGGACTAGCGGGGGGCCCAATCCTCTACAATGAGCAGTTCTTC. This translates into CSARGGLAGGPILYNEQFF.

This chain connects TRBV10-3 to TRBJ2-3; tentatively, D is TRBD1 (5 bases). Germline V CDR1 and CDR2: ENHRY, SYGVKD. This CDR3 has 16 residues. Trimming shortened V by 0 bases and J by 4 bases, and 14 bases separated the two germline ends. The chain's CDR3 is CAISESLGRLPDTQYF. CDR3 coding DNA: TGTGCCATCAGTGAGTCCCTGGGGCGGTTACCAGATACGCAGTATTTT.

The CDR3 nucleotides are TGCGCCAGCAGCTGGCTCAGCGGGGGTTACAATGAGCAGTTCTTC. It specifies CASSWLSGGYNEQFF. The chain recombines TRBV5-1 with TRBJ2-1, with 8 nucleotides matching TRBD2. CDR3 size: 15 residues. V dropped 3 bases and J dropped 4; count of bases not matched to a gene: 6. Germline V gene sequence: CDR1 SGHRS, CDR2 YFSETQ.

This clonotype was observed a handful of times. The chain employs TRBV7-9 and TRBJ2-7; possible D gene TRBD2, 5 bases. This CDR3 contains 14 residues. V dropped 5 bases and J dropped 0 bases, with 11 bases sitting between them. Germline V lookup: CDR1 SEHNR, CDR2 FQNEAQ (reference sequence). The CDR3 spells CASSAGLGSYEQYF. In DNA form, the CDR3 reads TGTGCCAGCAGCGCGGGCCTCGGCTCCTACGAGCAGTACTTC.

There are many counts of this clonotype. The chain couples TRBV7-9 to TRBJ2-2; a weak D match, TRBD1 (5 bases). Germline values: CDR1 SEHNR, CDR2 FQNEAQ (reference sequence). The length of the CDR3 is 14 residues. Trimming removed 5 bases at V and 4 bases at J, with 11 bases between. In DNA, the CDR3 is TGTGCCAGCAGCCCGGACACTGGCACCGGGGAGCTGTTTTTT. It is translated as CASSPDTGTGELFF.

On this clonotype: At one boundary the junction diverges from the germline segment, which might be a read error. The gene calls are TRBV5-1 and TRBJ2-5, with D maybe TRBD2 (7 bases). The germline CDR1 and CDR2 sequences are SGHRS and YFSETQ. This CDR3 contains 17 residues. The CDR3 sequence: CASRLGIGGGPQETQYF. The DNA of the CDR3 is TGCGCCAGCAGGTTGGGCATTGGCGGGGGCCCACAAGAGACCCAGTACTTC.

This clonotype has only a few counts. CDR3 in amino acids: CASSIGEGQKTDTQYF. The CDR3 DNA reads TGTGCCAGTAGTATAGGCGAGGGGCAGAAGACAGATACGCAGTATTTT. The rearrangement links TRBV19 to TRBJ2-3, with D possibly called TRBD1 or TRBD2 (5 bases each). Trimming removed 1 base from V and 3 bases from J, with 14 bases in between. The CDR3 covers 16 residues. Germline V lookup: CDR1 LNHDA, CDR2 SQIVND (reference sequence).

This clonotype was observed at least ten times. The chain uses TRBV6-1 and TRBJ1-4, with TRBD1 matching over 8 bases. The CDR3 runs 15 residues. J was trimmed by 6 bases and V by 3 bases; bases with no gene match: 6. Germline V gene sequence: CDR1 MNHNS, CDR2 SASEGT. The CDR3 DNA is TGTGCCAGCAGTGATCCAGGGGGCGCGGATGAAAAACTGTTTTTT. Its protein product is CASSDPGGADEKLFF.

This chain links TRBV27 with TRBJ1-1; tentatively, D is TRBD1 (6 bases). There are 15 residues in the CDR3. Germline V gene lookup returns CDR1 MNHEY and CDR2 SMNVEV (reference sequence). The V end was cut by 5 bases, the J end by 1 base, with 14 bases between. CDR3 in amino acids: CASSPLGGQNTEAFF. The CDR3 DNA follows: TGTGCCAGCAGTCCTCTGGGGGGGCAGAACACTGAAGCTTTCTTT.

This clonotype has at least ten counts. The J gene is TRBJ2-1, the V gene TRBV5-6, with D possibly matching TRBD1 (5 bases). This CDR3 is 12 amino acids long. In germline, CDR1 is SGHDT, CDR2 YYEEEE. Trimming cost V 2 bases and J 9 bases, with 9 bases left between them. The CDR3 sequence: CASSLGRGEQFF. The CDR3 nucleotides read TGTGCCAGCAGCTTAGGTAGGGGTGAGCAGTTCTTC. The full variable domain, rest sourced from reference TRBV5-6 and TRBJ2-1, is DAGVTQSPTHLIKTRGQQVTLRCSPKSGHDTVSWYQQALGQGPQFIFQYYEEEERQRGNFPDRFSGHQFPNYSSELNVNALLLGDSALYLCASSLGRGEQFFGPGTRLTVL.

This clonotype was recorded many times. The chain combines TRBV7-8 with TRBJ1-1, with 10 nucleotides matching TRBD1. The CDR3 spans 17 residues. Losses at the gene ends were 5 bases for V and 1 base for J; bases not matched to a gene: 10. CDR1 is SGHVS, CDR2 FQNEAQ, per germline. The CDR3 spells CASSPIGGTGANTEAFF. CDR3 coding DNA: TGTGCCAGCAGCCCGATCGGCGGGACAGGGGCGAACACTGAAGCTTTCTTT.

In this sample, this clonotype turned up a few times. This chain connects TRBV7-9 to TRBJ1-3; no definite D call. The V and J ends lost 7 bases and 2 bases respectively, with 15 bases between them. CDR1 is SEHNR and CDR2 is FQNEAQ in the germline V gene (reference sequence). The CDR3 has 15 amino acids. Here the CDR3 DNA reads TGTGCCAGCACTTTGCCCGTACTGACTGGAAACACCATATATTTT. This sequence encodes CASTLPVLTGNTIYF. The whole variable domain, filled in from reference TRBV7-9 and TRBJ1-3, reads DTGVSQNPRHKITKRGQNVTFRCDPISEHNRLYWYRQTLGQGPEFLTYFQNEAQLEKSRLLSDRFSAERPKGSFSTLEIQRTEQGDSAMYLCASTLPVLTGNTIYFGEGSWLTVV.

V and J are TRBV24-1 and TRBJ1-2; D is uncertain. V lost 1 base and J 6 bases, leaving 5 bases between the germline ends. Germline assignment: CDR1 KGHDR and CDR2 SFDVKD. This CDR3 is 12 amino acids long. CDR3: CATSDFAHGYTF. CDR3 nucleotides: TGTGCCACCAGTGATTTCGCTCATGGCTACACCTTC.